This T cell receptor beta chain is drawn from a study of blood T cell repertoires in COVID-19 (dated by TCRdb to 2019 to 2021). For the study in its entirety: Samples from collaborators originated in the United States, Italy and Spain and spanned both the acute and convalescent phases of COVID-19. Deeply sampled blood TCRbeta repertoires from subjects exposed to, actively infected with, or recovered from COVID-19 were included in the dataset. The prospective study material was composed of cDNA or gDNA derived from T cells, B-cell-depleted T cells, or PBMCs. Where HLA class I and class II types were available, the types were taken from metadata supplied by the sample provider, not from assay-based typing. Nearly every sample came with metadata listing a de-identified subject ID, COVID-19 status, age in years and sex. Samples were obtained from the ongoing ImmuneRACE study (first 160 participants) and from approximately 1,200 subjects provided by 6 global collaborators. The repertoires were released in a freely available public database meant as a resource for research on the immune response to SARS-CoV-2. Overall results and qualifications from the work: The amount of clinical and demographic metadata varied by source and participant and was provided uncurated.

Between the V and J ends, shortened by 2 bases and 8 bases respectively, the junction contains 12 bases. As encoded in the germline V gene (reference sequence), CDR1 is LGHDT while CDR2 is YNNKEL. The CDR3 numbers 13 residues from cysteine through phenylalanine. Of the read, only the CDR3 DNA is kept; its 39 bases are in frame from base 1. TCRbeta CDR3 regions were amplified from genomic DNA using the immunoSEQ Assay, a bias-controlled multiplex PCR. Under the source paper's analysis protocol: The number of nucleated cells in each sample was estimated by amplification of reference gene primers within the assay. Sequence reads were collapsed and filtered to measure the absolute abundance of every unique TCRbeta CDR3 rearrangement. For each sample, productive Simpson clonality was calculated by taking the square root of Simpson's diversity index across productive rearrangements. Entries here come from immuneACCESS through TCRdb and include only in-frame sequences with V and J called. Some clones fail to appear in such tables; in the studies checked, an unresolved V gene covers under half of the shortfall, and the cause of the remainder is unknown. The V and J calls and the clone size are those of that table, but D and trimming were determined from the DNA. This sample gives some 180,000 clones in total; more than 75% of them show up just once. The ten top clones hold under 7% of the sample.

In Seattle, one collaborating source enrolled patients while the infection was active and tracked those patients longitudinally over the course of disease. Collaborating institutions collected whole blood in K2EDTA tubes following their own protocols. For TCRbeta analysis, collaborators shipped samples as frozen whole blood, isolated PBMCs, or DNA extracted from either of those sample types. About this clone: Its recognized antigen is unknown. Within one base of it there is no much larger clone, and no base qualities were kept.

The chain is encoded by TRBV3-1 (or the pseudogene TRBV3-2) joined to TRBJ1-1; the D gene cannot be named for sure. The TCR comes from a woman aged 40 to 55 with COVID-19, enrolled during active disease. Source material: peripheral blood. The nucleotide sequence is given as TGTGCCAGCAGCCAACCCCCCCAGATGGAAGCTTTCTTT. The translation is CASSQPPQMEAFF.